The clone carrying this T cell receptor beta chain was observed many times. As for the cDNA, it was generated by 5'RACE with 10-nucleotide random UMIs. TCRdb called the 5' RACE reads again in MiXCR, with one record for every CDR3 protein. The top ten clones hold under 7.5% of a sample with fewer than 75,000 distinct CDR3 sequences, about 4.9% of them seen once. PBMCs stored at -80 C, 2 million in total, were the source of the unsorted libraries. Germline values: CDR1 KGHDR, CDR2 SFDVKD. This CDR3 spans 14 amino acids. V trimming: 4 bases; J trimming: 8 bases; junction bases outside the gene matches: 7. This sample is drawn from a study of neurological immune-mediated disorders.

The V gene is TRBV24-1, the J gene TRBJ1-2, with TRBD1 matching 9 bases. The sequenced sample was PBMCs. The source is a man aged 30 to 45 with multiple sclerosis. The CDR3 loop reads CATSDGDRVMGYTF. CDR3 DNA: TGTGCCACCAGTGACGGGGACAGGGTGATGGGCTACACCTTC.